This T cell receptor beta chain was identified in a study of OX40 agonist ivuxolimab in advanced cancers. Regarding the study as a whole: CD4+ and CD8+ blood T cells expanded clonally by week 6 at 0.1 to 3.0 mg/kg.

On this clone: Its antigen is unknown.

In germline, CDR1 is SGHDT, CDR2 YYEEEE. This CDR3 spans 14 amino acids. After removal of 3 bases from V and 9 bases from J, the junction contained 5 bases not matched to a gene. Patients with autoimmune history or systemic immunosuppression were excluded. Generated by immunoSEQ multiplex PCR, the TCRdb table keeps only in-frame clones and is missing some. The table has 70,000 to 90,000 clones, around 81% seen once. The rearrangement joins TRBV5-6 to TRBJ1-6; 8 nucleotides align to TRBD1. Here the sequenced sample was CD4+ or CD8+ T cells sorted from blood, taken in a trial of the OX40 agonist ivuxolimab. This sequence was found in an adult with an advanced solid tumor such as melanoma, head and neck, liver or kidney cancer. In DNA form, the CDR3 reads TGTGCCAGCAGCTGGAGGACAGGGATTTCACCCCTCCACTTT. This encodes CASSWRTGISPLHF.